The 24 T cell receptor beta chains reported below all come from one sample, sequenced in a study of T-cell reconstitution after alpha-beta-depleted transplantation in children. Construction of the TCRbeta library involved unique molecular identifiers. TCRdb passed the PCR reads through MiXCR, listing each CDR3 protein once. The sample lists about 500,000 distinct CDR3 sequences; more than 9.5% were seen once. Sequences were derived from PBMCs, mostly from graft donor cells, sampled 180 days after TCRalphabeta/CD19-depleted stem cell transplant. The receptors come from a female patient aged 2-9 years who had a stem cell transplant for aplastic anemia, so the T cells may come from the graft donor.

This clonotype turned up a few times. This chain connects TRBV23-1 to TRBJ1-3, with TRBD1 matching over 9 bases. TRBV23-1 is annotated as an ORF whose role is uncertain. The CDR3 runs to 15 residues. The V and J ends lost 2 bases and 4 bases, in that order; junction bases with no gene match: 3. The CDR3 nucleotides are TGCGCCAGCAGTCAACCGGGACAGGGCGGAAACACCATATATTTT. This translates into CASSQPGQGGNTIYF.

The chain joins TRBV28 to TRBJ2-7, with 11 bases identical to TRBD2. CDR1 and CDR2 (germline): MDHEN, SYDVKM. The CDR3 has 19 residues. J lost 1 base, V lost 3 bases, and 14 bases had no gene match. The CDR3 DNA follows: TGTGCCAGCAGTTTCCCCCTCGTGCTAGCGGGAGGACCATCCTACGAGCAGTACTTC. Its protein product is CASSFPLVLAGGPSYEQYF.

In this sample, this clonotype turned up a few times. The gene calls are TRBV25-1 and TRBJ2-3; D unclear. Germline CDR1 MGHDK, CDR2 SYGVNS. The CDR3 is 13 residues long. V gave up 3 bases and J gave up 4 bases, with 8 bases separating them. The CDR3 DNA reads as TGTGCCAGCAGTGAGGATTCTCCAGATACGCAGTATTTT. Residues: CASSEDSPDTQYF.

This clonotype appeared a few times. The chain couples TRBV20-1 to TRBJ2-1; 8 nucleotides match TRBD2. J gave up 2 bases and V 5 bases, and 8 bases lay outside the gene matches. The CDR3 contains 15 residues. Germline V gene sequence: CDR1 DFQATT, CDR2 SNEGSKA (reference sequence). The CDR3 reads CSAPPPGGTYNEQFF. DNA of the CDR3: TGCAGTGCTCCCCCCCCGGGAGGGACCTACAATGAGCAGTTCTTC.

The V and J genes are TRBV27 and TRBJ1-1; 8 positions agree with TRBD1. Germline CDR1 and CDR2: MNHEY and SMNVEV (reference sequence). V dropped 5 bases and J dropped 4; count of bases not matched to a gene: 12. The CDR3 is 16 amino acids. This chain's CDR3 is CASSKRQGKGSTEAFF. CDR3 coding DNA: TGTGCCAGCAGTAAAAGACAGGGGAAAGGTTCCACTGAAGCTTTCTTT.

This clonotype was counted a few times. This chain joins TRBV18 and TRBJ1-1; D might be TRBD1 (5 bases). The CDR3 is 16 amino acids. Germline-derived CDR1 and CDR2 are KGHSH and LQKENI. V shed 5 bases and J shed 1 base, with 17 bases lying between them. The CDR3 region has the DNA TGTGCCAGCTCAGCCCAGCAGGGACCCCAGAACACTGAAGCTTTCTTT. It translates to CASSAQQGPQNTEAFF.

This clonotype was seen many times. This chain uses TRBV28 with TRBJ2-1; tentative D call: TRBD1 (5 bases). Germline V lookup: CDR1 MDHEN, CDR2 SYDVKM. V was pared by 6 bases and J by 6 bases, with 21 bases between. This CDR3 is 16 amino acids long. The CDR3 region has the DNA TGTGCCAGCAGACCAACCTCTAAAGGGGCGAGCAATGAGCAGTTCTTC. Translating it yields CASRPTSKGASNEQFF.

This clonotype appeared a few times. The chain joins TRBV14 to TRBJ2-6; maybe TRBD2 (5 bases). V was cut by 2 bases and J by 2 bases, with 13 bases left in between. Germline V lookup: CDR1 SGHDN, CDR2 FVKESK. CDR3 length: 17 amino acids. This CDR3 reads CASSQLRVVAGANVLTF. As DNA, the CDR3 is TGTGCCAGCAGCCAATTGAGGGTGGTAGCTGGGGCCAACGTCCTGACTTTC.

The chain has TRBV30 and TRBJ2-7; tentative D call: TRBD1 (6 bases). Between the trimmed V and J ends, which lost 3 bases and 6 bases, there was a span of 12 bases. Germline V lookup: CDR1 GTSNPN, CDR2 SVGIG (reference sequence). The CDR3 is made up of 12 amino acids. CDR3 in amino acids: CAWRNRAGEQYV. Here the CDR3 DNA reads TGTGCCTGGAGGAACAGGGCAGGCGAGCAGTACGTC.

This clonotype was counted a few times. V and J are TRBV20-1 and TRBJ2-7, with D tentatively TRBD1 (6 bases). Between the trimmed V and J ends, which lost 5 bases and 1 base, there was a span of 6 bases. The CDR3 extends over 11 amino acids. CDR1 is DFQATT, CDR2 SNEGSKA, per germline (reference sequence). CDR3 DNA sequence: TGCAGTGCTGGACAGTCCTACGAGCAGTACGTC. Translated, it gives CSAGQSYEQYV.

This clonotype was recorded at least ten times. The V and J genes are TRBV29-1 and TRBJ2-1; D is undetermined. V lost 3 bases to trimming and J lost 7 bases, with 16 bases between them. This CDR3 is 14 amino acids long. Germline V gives CDR1 SQVTM, CDR2 ANQGSEA. This chain's CDR3 is CSVEGPEVGNEQFF. As DNA, the CDR3 is TGCAGCGTTGAGGGCCCCGAAGTAGGGAATGAGCAGTTCTTC.

The chain carries TRBV5-6 and TRBJ1-4; 9 bases are shared with TRBD1. The germline gives CDR1 SGHDT, CDR2 YYEEEE. This CDR3 is built from 15 residues. Trimming at V came to 3 bases and at J to 7 bases, leaving 7 bases not matched to a gene. The CDR3, as DNA: TGTGCCAGCAGCTCCCTCACAGGGGGCTTTGAAAAACTGTTTTTT. It yields the protein CASSSLTGGFEKLFF.

The genes are TRBV10-3 and TRBJ2-7; perhaps TRBD2 as D (5 bases). Deletions cut 7 bases from V and 6 bases from J, with 10 bases between. The germline CDR1 and CDR2 sequences are ENHRY and SYGVKD. The CDR3 runs 11 residues. This CDR3 is CAIIGVGEQYF. CDR3 DNA sequence: TGTGCCATCATCGGGGTCGGCGAGCAGTACTTC.

V and J are TRBV29-1 and TRBJ2-7; 7 nucleotides match TRBD2. Trimming at V came to 3 bases and at J to 7 bases, leaving 9 bases not matched to a gene. The CDR3 consists of 13 residues. Germline CDR1 reads SQVTM; CDR2 reads ANQGSEA. The DNA for the CDR3 is TGCAGCGTTGACCAGCGGGGCGGAGGGGAGCAGTACTTC. It codes for CSVDQRGGGEQYF.

The chain employs TRBV2 and TRBJ2-1; maybe TRBD1 (6 bases). This CDR3 region has 14 residues. Trimming pared 6 bases from V and 3 bases from J, leaving 12 bases between. CDR1 and CDR2 from the germline V gene are SNHLY and FYNNEI. CDR3 amino acids: CASRANRDYNEQFF. In DNA form, the CDR3 reads TGTGCCAGCAGAGCCAACAGGGACTACAATGAGCAGTTCTTC.

The sample holds a few counts of this clonotype. The chain uses TRBV6-2 or TRBV6-3 and TRBJ2-7; D might be TRBD2 (6 bases). Trimming left V 0 bases short and J 3 bases short, with 12 bases between. CDR1 and CDR2 from the germline V gene are MNHEY and SVGEGT. CDR3 length: 15 residues. For the CDR3, the DNA is TGTGCCAGCAGTTACTCCTTAGCGGATGGCTACGAGCAGTACTTC. Translated, it gives CASSYSLADGYEQYF.

This clonotype came up a few times. The chain employs TRBV18 and TRBJ1-2; D unclear. V lost 3 bases to trimming and J lost 13 bases, with 15 bases between them. Germline assignment: CDR1 KGHSH and CDR2 LQKENI. The CDR3 runs 12 residues. The CDR3 sequence: CASSPSLGLGTF. The CDR3, as DNA: TGTGCCAGCTCACCGTCCTTGGGTCTAGGCACCTTC.

In its sample, this clonotype was seen a few times. The rearrangement uses TRBV7-8 and TRBJ2-7; 10 bases line up with TRBD1. The CDR3 covers 17 residues. V trimming: 5 bases; J trimming: 6 bases; junction bases outside the gene matches: 16. CDR1 and CDR2 from the germline V gene are SGHVS and FQNEAQ. Written as DNA, the CDR3 is TGTGCCAGCAGCCTTCGGACAGGGGGAGGGGGAAGTCCCGAGCAGTACTTC. The encoded protein is CASSLRTGGGGSPEQYF. Based on the CDR3 plus reference TRBV7-8 and TRBJ2-7, the full variable domain is GAGVSQSPRYKVAKRGQDVALRCDPISGHVSLFWYQQALGQGPEFLTYFQNEAQLDKSGLPSDRFFAERPEGSVSTLKIQRTQQEDSAVYLCASSLRTGGGGSPEQYFGPGTRLTVT.

This clonotype was detected a few times. The chain employs TRBV15 and TRBJ2-1, with TRBD2 as a possible D gene (5 bases). Germline-derived CDR1 and CDR2 are LNHNV and YYDKDF (reference sequence). V was cut by 5 bases and J by 8 bases, with 19 bases left in between. The CDR3 runs 15 residues. CDR3 protein: CATSRSLVSDDEQFF. In DNA, the CDR3 is TGTGCCACCAGCCGATCACTAGTCTCAGACGATGAGCAGTTCTTC.

This clonotype has only a few counts. V is TRBV27 and J is TRBJ2-7, with 14 bases that match TRBD2. Germline lookup yields CDR1 MNHEY and CDR2 SMNVEV (reference sequence). Trimming took 6 bases from V and 11 from J; bases not matched to a gene: 6. The CDR3 runs to 13 residues. Here the CDR3 reads CASRPGLAGVEYF. The CDR3 bases are TGTGCCAGCAGGCCGGGACTAGCGGGAGTGGAGTACTTC.

This clonotype was recorded a few times. The rearrangement uses TRBV7-2 and TRBJ1-6; 7 nucleotides agree with TRBD1. The CDR3 has 17 amino acids. The germline V gene encodes CDR1 SGHTA and CDR2 FQGNSA. With V trimmed by 1 base and J by 6 bases, 9 bases remained unmatched. CDR3 bases: TGTGCCAGCAGCTTAGGCCTCACAGGGGATGGTAATTCACCCCTCCACTTT. It specifies CASSLGLTGDGNSPLHF.

This clonotype was observed at least ten times. The rearrangement uses TRBV21-1 and TRBJ2-1; TRBD1 is the table's D call, not checked against the DNA. TRBV21-1 is a documented pseudogene. The CDR3 is 15 amino acids. The chain's CDR3 is CASSKDRGVVDEQFF. The DNA of the CDR3 is TGTGCCAGCAGCAAAGACAGGGGAGTAGTGGATGAGCAGTTCTTC.

The rearrangement links TRBV28 to TRBJ1-2; D uncertain. CDR1 MDHEN and CDR2 SYDVKM come from the germline V gene. V dropped 7 bases and J dropped 4 bases, with 19 bases sitting between them. This CDR3 contains 15 residues. DNA of the CDR3: TGTGCCAGCACTCTGTATGCTCCGCAGTCCTATGGCTACACCTTC. This gives the protein CASTLYAPQSYGYTF.

The chain has TRBV29-1 and TRBJ2-1; the match to TRBD2 covers 13 bases. V lost 3 bases and J lost 9; bases outside the gene matches: 11. The CDR3 runs 16 residues. CDR1 SQVTM and CDR2 ANQGSEA come from the germline V gene. CDR3 region: CSVDAGLAGEHGEQFF. The CDR3 DNA reads as TGCAGCGTTGATGCCGGACTAGCGGGAGAGCATGGTGAGCAGTTCTTC.